This T cell receptor beta chain was profiled in a study of blood T cell repertoires in COVID-19. The sample holds one count of this clone. Profiled with immunoSEQ multiplex PCR; TCRdb holds only in-frame clones, not every one. The sample consists of about 270,000 clones, around 86% of them appearing once. The germline V gene has CDR1 SGHRS and CDR2 YFSETQ. CDR3 length: 14 amino acids. The V gene end was trimmed by 4 bases and the J gene end by 3 bases; junction bases not matched to a gene: 1. The chain links TRBV5-1 to TRBJ2-2, with 9 bases aligning to TRBD1. The source is a man aged 45-65 years with acute or convalescent COVID-19. Specimen: peripheral blood. For the CDR3, the DNA is TGCGCCAGCAGCAGGACAGGGGACACCGGGGAGCTGTTTTTT. Translated: CASSRTGDTGELFF.